This T cell receptor (beta chain) was recovered during a study of OX40 agonist ivuxolimab in advanced cancers. Study summary: Participants, 82.7% male, averaged 60 years of age, ranging from roughly 20 to 85.

Germline V gene lookup returns CDR1 SGHNT and CDR2 YYREEE (reference sequence). The CDR3 runs 15 residues. With 4 bases clipped from V and 3 bases from J, the junction kept 6 bases outside the gene matches. Sequencing used immunoSEQ multiplex PCR; TCRdb keeps in-frame clones, though not all of them. The sample yields 65,000 to 80,000 clones, 90% seen once. V is TRBV5-4 and J is TRBJ1-4; 7 nucleotides align to TRBD1. The sequencing used CD4+ or CD8+ T cells sorted from blood, collected in a trial of the OX40 agonist ivuxolimab. This TCR derives from an adult with an advanced solid tumor such as melanoma, head and neck, liver or kidney cancer. CDR3 protein: CASSRRDRPNEKLFF. The CDR3 DNA sequence: TGTGCCAGCAGCCGCCGGGACAGACCTAATGAAAAACTGTTTTTT.